These T cell receptor beta chains were read from a single sample in a study of T-cell memory formation after mild COVID-19. A single record per CDR3 protein comes from TCRdb applying MiXCR to the 5' RACE reads. The sample shows 250,000 or so distinct CDR3 sequences, under 20% of them seen only once. The sample was PBMCs or a T cell subset sorted from them (not recorded which). These receptors were obtained from a man between 18 and 35 years old who had mild COVID-19 (a few samples of this study predate the infection). Cell type and time point are not known. Each CDR3 is given with its conserved first and last residue. The D gene is left open where the match is weak. Part of the rows lack a size; the others show once, few, many or a class for expanded clones.

size: few
V: TRBV6-6
D: .
length: 13
J: TRBJ2-7
DNA: TGTGCCAGCAACGAGGTCCCCTCGAGCGAGCAGTACTTC
CDR3: CASNEVPSSEQYF

size: .
V: TRBV6-1
D: .
length: 14
J: TRBJ1-2
DNA: TGTGCCAGCACCCCGGGTGGACACCTCTATGGCTACACCTTC
CDR3: CASTPGGHLYGYTF

size: .
V: TRBV6-5
D: .
length: 13
J: TRBJ1-4
DNA: TGTGCCAGCCGCCAGACGGGTAATGAAAAACTGTTTTTT
CDR3: CASRQTGNEKLFF

size: few
V: TRBV11-2
D: TRBD2
length: 18
J: TRBJ2-3
DNA: TGTGCCAGCAGCTTTCCGGCTAGCGGGGATCTTAGCACAGATACGCAGTATTTT
CDR3: CASSFPASGDLSTDTQYF

size: few
V: TRBV15
D: TRBD2
length: 15
J: TRBJ2-1
DNA: TGTGCCACCAGCCGTAGCGGGGTTCGGGGGAATGAGCAGTTCTTC
CDR3: CATSRSGVRGNEQFF

size: few
V: TRBV4-1
D: .
length: 12
J: TRBJ1-6
DNA: TGCGCCAGCAGCACTGTGGCTTCACCCCTCCACTTT
CDR3: CASSTVASPLHF

size: many
V: TRBV29-1
D: TRBD1
length: 12
J: TRBJ1-2
DNA: TGCAGCGTTCGACAGGGAGTCTATGGCTACACCTTC
CDR3: CSVRQGVYGYTF

size: .
V: TRBV6-2/TRBV6-3
D: TRBD1
length: 15
J: TRBJ2-2
DNA: TGTGCCAGCAGTGACGACAGGGTGGGCACCGGGGAGCTGTTTTTT
CDR3: CASSDDRVGTGELFF

size: .
V: TRBV2
D: .
length: 13
J: TRBJ2-5
DNA: TGTGCCAGCAGGCAGGGGATGGGAGAGACCCAGTACTTC
CDR3: CASRQGMGETQYF

size: few
V: TRBV6-5
D: TRBD1
length: 15
J: TRBJ1-5
DNA: TGTGCCAGCAGACGTCGGGACAGGGGTGATCAGCCCCAGCATTTT
CDR3: CASRRRDRGDQPQHF

size: few
V: TRBV7-9
D: .
length: 12
J: TRBJ2-5
DNA: TGTGCCAGCAGCCGCAGTTGGGGGACCCAGTACTTC
CDR3: CASSRSWGTQYF

size: few
V: TRBV9
D: TRBD1
length: 14
J: TRBJ1-2
DNA: TGTGCCAGCAGCGTAGGAGGACAGGACTATGGCTACACCTTC
CDR3: CASSVGGQDYGYTF

size: many
V: TRBV20-1
D: .
length: 13
J: TRBJ1-2
DNA: TGCAGTGCGGACCCGGGAACTAACTATGGCTACACCTTC
CDR3: CSADPGTNYGYTF

size: few
V: TRBV4-1
D: .
length: 16
J: TRBJ2-5
DNA: TGCGCCAGCAGCCAAAGACCGGGACGGATCCAAGAGACCCAGTACTTC
CDR3: CASSQRPGRIQETQYF

size: .
V: TRBV11-2
D: .
length: 13
J: TRBJ2-1
DNA: TGTGCCAGCAGCTTAGTGACGTACAATGAGCAGTTCTTC
CDR3: CASSLVTYNEQFF

size: .
V: TRBV6-2/TRBV6-3
D: .
length: 13
J: TRBJ1-2
DNA: TGTGCCAGCAGTTACTCGACGTACTATGGCTACACCTTC
CDR3: CASSYSTYYGYTF

size: many
V: TRBV6-2/TRBV6-3
D: .
length: 14
J: TRBJ2-3
DNA: TGTGCCAGCAGTTACTCTTCAGGAGATGATACGCAGTATTTT
CDR3: CASSYSSGDDTQYF

size: few
V: TRBV5-1
D: .
length: 16
J: TRBJ2-2
DNA: TGCGCCAGCAGCTTGGAGGCTAGCAGAGGGACCGGGGAGCTGTTTTTT
CDR3: CASSLEASRGTGELFF

size: few
V: TRBV27
D: .
length: 17
J: TRBJ2-3
DNA: TGTGCCAGCAGTTTCCGGGCTCACGCCCGGTCCACAGATACGCAGTATTTT
CDR3: CASSFRAHARSTDTQYF

size: .
V: TRBV6-5
D: .
length: 13
J: TRBJ1-2
DNA: TGTGCCAGCAGTTATGCGGCCATCTATGGCTACACCTTC
CDR3: CASSYAAIYGYTF

size: .
V: TRBV12-3/TRBV12-4
D: .
length: 14
J: TRBJ2-5
DNA: TGTGCCACCAGGAAGGGAGGGACACAAGAGACCCAGTACTTC
CDR3: CATRKGGTQETQYF

size: .
V: TRBV11-2
D: .
length: 14
J: TRBJ2-3
DNA: TGTGCCAGCAGCGGGGGGGCTGGCGCCTTGGCGCAGTATTTT
CDR3: CASSGGAGALAQYF

size: .
V: TRBV7-3
D: .
length: 14
J: TRBJ2-1
DNA: TGTGCCAGCAGCTTTAGGAGGGGGGACAATGAGCAGTTCTTC
CDR3: CASSFRRGDNEQFF

size: .
V: TRBV6-2/TRBV6-3
D: .
length: 14
J: TRBJ2-1
DNA: TGTGCCAGCAGTTACGCACTAGCTGGTGGTGAGCAGTTCTTC
CDR3: CASSYALAGGEQFF

size: few
V: TRBV5-6
D: .
length: 16
J: TRBJ2-5
DNA: TGTGCCAGCAGCTTGGGGACCGCCCTAGTTCAAGAGACCCAGTACTTC
CDR3: CASSLGTALVQETQYF

size: few
V: TRBV5-8
D: TRBD1
length: 13
J: TRBJ2-1
DNA: TGTGCCAGCAGCAAATACAGGGGTTTTGAGCAGTTCTTC
CDR3: CASSKYRGFEQFF

size: .
V: TRBV3-1
D: TRBD1
length: 15
J: TRBJ2-2
DNA: TGTGCCAGCAGCCCGTCGGACAGGGAGACCGGGGAGCTGTTTTTT
CDR3: CASSPSDRETGELFF

size: few
V: TRBV11-3
D: .
length: 18
J: TRBJ2-1
DNA: TGTGCCAGCAGCTTAGATCAGGGGGGTACTAGCTCCTACAATGAGCAGTTCTTC
CDR3: CASSLDQGGTSSYNEQFF

size: few
V: TRBV5-5
D: TRBD2
length: 14
J: TRBJ2-5
DNA: TGTGCCAGCAGCTTGGTTGGGAGGGCAGAGACCCAGTACTTC
CDR3: CASSLVGRAETQYF

size: few
V: TRBV7-3
D: .
length: 15
J: TRBJ1-1
DNA: TGTGCCAGCAGCTTACGCGGGGGGCATGGCACTGAAGCTTTCTTT
CDR3: CASSLRGGHGTEAFF

size: .
V: TRBV18
D: .
length: 14
J: TRBJ2-5
DNA: TGTGCCAGCTCACAAGTCCCCAGGGGAGAGACCCAGTACTTC
CDR3: CASSQVPRGETQYF

size: many
V: TRBV7-2
D: .
length: 16
J: TRBJ2-4
DNA: TGTGCCAGCAGCTTGGGACCCGGACAGGGAGGGAACATTCAGTACTTC
CDR3: CASSLGPGQGGNIQYF

size: few
V: TRBV2
D: .
length: 16
J: TRBJ1-2
DNA: TGTGCCAGCAGGGCCGCCGAGGGACGGAATAACTATGGCTACACCTTC
CDR3: CASRAAEGRNNYGYTF

size: .
V: TRBV7-9
D: .
length: 13
J: TRBJ2-7
DNA: TGTGCCAGCAGCAGACACGGGGTGGACGAGCAGTACTTC
CDR3: CASSRHGVDEQYF

size: few
V: TRBV5-1
D: .
length: 13
J: TRBJ1-1
DNA: TGCGCCAGCAGCCCAGACTTTACTAATACAGCTTTCTTT
CDR3: CASSPDFTNTAFF

size: few
V: TRBV10-3
D: TRBD2
length: 15
J: TRBJ2-5
DNA: TGTGCCATCAGTGAGCCGGGACTAGGAACTGAGACCCAGTACTTC
CDR3: CAISEPGLGTETQYF

size: .
V: TRBV9
D: TRBD1
length: 16
J: TRBJ2-4
DNA: TGTGCCAGCAGCGTGGGGGAGGGACAGGGGCAAAACATTCAGTACTTC
CDR3: CASSVGEGQGQNIQYF

size: .
V: TRBV5-1
D: .
length: 14
J: TRBJ2-6
DNA: TGCGCCAGCAGCTTGGAAGCTGGGGCCAACGTCCTGACTTTC
CDR3: CASSLEAGANVLTF

size: .
V: TRBV20-1
D: TRBD2
length: 13
J: TRBJ2-7
DNA: TGCAGTGCTAGACTAGCGGTCTCCTACGAGCAGTACTTC
CDR3: CSARLAVSYEQYF

size: few
V: TRBV5-5
D: TRBD2
length: 15
J: TRBJ2-1
DNA: TGTGCCAGCAGCTCCGGGACTAGGCGCTTTGATGAGCAGTTCTTC
CDR3: CASSSGTRRFDEQFF

size: few
V: TRBV12-3/TRBV12-4
D: .
length: 16
J: TRBJ1-6
DNA: TGTGCCAGCAGAGGCAGGGTGAACTCCTATAATTCACCCCTCCACTTT
CDR3: CASRGRVNSYNSPLHF

size: few
V: TRBV4-2
D: .
length: 13
J: TRBJ2-5
DNA: TGTGCCAGCAGCCAAGTGGCTTGGGAGACCCAGTACTTC
CDR3: CASSQVAWETQYF

size: few
V: TRBV10-3
D: .
length: 13
J: TRBJ2-5
DNA: TGTGCCACGGCCCGGGGGCTCGGCCCCCACAGGTACTTC
CDR3: CATARGLGPHRYF

size: few
V: TRBV20-1
D: TRBD2
length: 13
J: TRBJ2-5
DNA: TGCAGTGCCGGGACTAGCGGGGAAGAGACCCAGTACTTC
CDR3: CSAGTSGEETQYF

size: few
V: TRBV3-1
D: .
length: 13
J: TRBJ2-1
DNA: TGTGCCAGCAGCCAAATCGACGGGGGTGAGCAGTTCTTC
CDR3: CASSQIDGGEQFF

size: .
V: TRBV3-1
D: TRBD1
length: 14
J: TRBJ1-2
DNA: TGTGCCAGCAGCCAAGACAGGGGGCTGCGGGGCTACACCTTC
CDR3: CASSQDRGLRGYTF

size: .
V: TRBV6-5
D: TRBD2
length: 14
J: TRBJ2-7
DNA: TGTGCCAGCAGGGCAGGACTAGCGGTCTACGAGCAGTACTTC
CDR3: CASRAGLAVYEQYF

size: .
V: TRBV9
D: .
length: 13
J: TRBJ2-3
DNA: TGTGCCAGCAGCGTCCTAAGGACAGATACGCAGTATTTT
CDR3: CASSVLRTDTQYF

size: .
V: TRBV9
D: TRBD2
length: 16
J: TRBJ2-3
DNA: TGTGCCAGCAGCCCGGCCCCTAGCGGCTACACAGATACGCAGTATTTT
CDR3: CASSPAPSGYTDTQYF

size: few
V: TRBV21-1
D: .
length: 16
J: TRBJ2-7
DNA: TGTGCCAGCAGCGAGCCACTAGCGGGGGGGCCCTACGAGCAGTACTTC
CDR3: CASSEPLAGGPYEQYF

size: .
V: TRBV6-2/TRBV6-3
D: TRBD1
length: 15
J: TRBJ1-5
DNA: TGTGCCAGCAGTGAATCAGGGGGCGCCGATCAGCCCCAGCATTTT
CDR3: CASSESGGADQPQHF

size: .
V: TRBV5-1
D: .
length: 14
J: TRBJ1-1
DNA: TGCGCCAGCAGCCCGGGACCGAGGAACACTGAAGCTTTCTTT
CDR3: CASSPGPRNTEAFF

size: .
V: TRBV14
D: .
length: 15
J: TRBJ1-1
DNA: TGTGCCAGCAGCAACAGGGAGTCGAGAAGAACTGAAGCTTTCTTT
CDR3: CASSNRESRRTEAFF

size: .
V: TRBV9
D: .
length: 18
J: TRBJ2-6
DNA: TGTGCCAGCAGCGCAGAGGGGGGAGGATACTCTGGGGCCAACGTCCTGACTTTC
CDR3: CASSAEGGGYSGANVLTF

size: .
V: TRBV5-6
D: .
length: 15
J: TRBJ2-1
DNA: TGTGCCAGCAGCTCCCAGGGCCTTTATTACAATGAGCAGTTCTTC
CDR3: CASSSQGLYYNEQFF

size: .
V: TRBV6-5
D: TRBD2
length: 17
J: TRBJ2-3
DNA: TGTGCCAGCAGTTACTCCACCGGGACTAGCCGTTCAGATACGCAGTATTTT
CDR3: CASSYSTGTSRSDTQYF

size: many
V: TRBV9
D: .
length: 13
J: TRBJ1-1
DNA: TGTGCCAGCAGCCCCCGGGCGAACACTGAAGCTTTCTTT
CDR3: CASSPRANTEAFF

size: once
V: TRBV5-1
D: TRBD1
length: 16
J: TRBJ1-6
DNA: TGCGCCAGCAGCGATCCACAGGGGGCAAGGAAGTCACCCCTCCACTTT
CDR3: CASSDPQGARKSPLHF

size: many
V: TRBV12-3/TRBV12-4
D: TRBD2
length: 12
J: TRBJ2-3
DNA: TGTGCCAGCTACGCGGGGGGAGATACGCAGTATTTT
CDR3: CASYAGGDTQYF